A selection of T cell receptor beta chains follows, all from one sample in a study of T cell repertoires in cytomegalovirus infection. Their specific antigens are unknown. TCRdb independently ran MiXCR on the reads; one entry per CDR3 protein. This table has approximately 390,000 distinct CDR3 sequences, about 35% appearing once. The sample consisted of cultured PBMCs, taken from culture after CMV antigen stimulation. These receptors came from a human donor in good health (CMV status not recorded). Some clones in this sample may be carry-over from other donors' samples. The CDR3 runs from the conserved cysteine through the conserved F or W. Fields, in order: J gene, V gene, D gene, clone size, CDR3 protein, CDR3 DNA. A D gene is named only where the DNA matches it firmly. Rows may omit the clone size; those that give it use once, few, many or a size class.

TRBJ2-5,TRBV12-3/TRBV12-4,NA,NA,CASSPPSASQETQYF,TGTGCCAGCAGCCCCCCTAGCGCATCACAAGAGACCCAGTACTTC
TRBJ1-2,TRBV7-2,NA,NA,CASSSVTGNYGYTF,TGTGCCAGCAGCTCTGTGACAGGAAACTATGGCTACACCTTC
TRBJ2-6,TRBV7-6,NA,few,CASSPPGSGANVLTF,TGTGCCAGCAGCCCTCCGGGCTCTGGGGCCAACGTCCTGACTTTC
TRBJ2-7,TRBV29-1,TRBD2,NA,CSVPGLAGGEQYF,TGCAGCGTTCCGGGACTAGCGGGAGGCGAGCAGTACTTC
TRBJ2-3,TRBV4-1,NA,few,CASSQVMRRATDTQYF,TGCGCCAGCAGCCAAGTTATGCGCAGAGCGACAGATACGCAGTATTTT
TRBJ1-2,TRBV5-1,TRBD1,NA,CASSLAGQERYGYTF,TGCGCCAGCAGCTTGGCGGGACAGGAGAGGTATGGCTACACCTTC
TRBJ2-2,TRBV19,TRBD1,few,CASGGQGEGRELFF,TGTGCCAGTGGAGGACAGGGGGAAGGGAGGGAGCTGTTTTTT
TRBJ1-1,TRBV7-2,NA,NA,CASSTSGRVNTEAFF,TGTGCCAGCAGCACTTCAGGGCGGGTGAACACTGAAGCTTTCTTT
TRBJ2-1,TRBV4-3,NA,NA,CASSQDGQTYNEQFF,TGCGCCAGCAGCCAAGATGGGCAGACCTACAATGAGCAGTTCTTC
TRBJ2-3,TRBV19,TRBD2,few,CATTLAEISDTQYF,TGTGCCACCACCCTAGCGGAGATATCAGATACGCAGTATTTT
TRBJ2-7,TRBV7-6,NA,medium-sized,CASSLGPGEAAMGEQYF,TGTGCCAGCAGCTTAGGGCCGGGGGAAGCGGCCATGGGGGAGCAGTACTTC
TRBJ2-1,TRBV20-1,NA,once,CSAVGDRQYNEQFF,TGCAGTGCTGTTGGGGACCGACAATACAATGAGCAGTTCTTC
TRBJ2-1,TRBV11-2,TRBD2,few,CASSLVSGSVNEQFF,TGTGCCAGCAGCTTAGTAAGCGGGAGTGTTAATGAGCAGTTCTTC
TRBJ2-1,TRBV24-1,NA,NA,CATSDPGPRDEQFF,TGTGCCACCAGTGATCCCGGGCCTCGCGATGAGCAGTTCTTC
TRBJ2-7,TRBV28,NA,once,CASSLSNPYEQYF,TGTGCCAGCAGTTTATCGAACCCTTACGAGCAGTACTTC
TRBJ1-1,TRBV28,NA,few,CASRPTGGEGTEAFF,TGTGCCAGCAGACCTACTGGGGGGGAGGGCACTGAAGCTTTCTTT
TRBJ2-7,TRBV7-2,TRBD1,few,CASSGGQGASYEQYF,TGTGCCAGCAGCGGGGGACAGGGGGCTAGTTACGAGCAGTACTTC
TRBJ2-2,TRBV7-6,TRBD1,few,CASSVRQGAVSGELFF,TGTGCCAGCAGCGTACGACAGGGGGCAGTAAGCGGGGAGCTGTTTTTT
TRBJ2-1,TRBV11-2,NA,once,CASSLGERGNEQFF,TGTGCCAGCAGCTTAGGCGAAAGGGGCAATGAGCAGTTCTTC
TRBJ1-2,TRBV6-1,NA,NA,CASSEGLLNGYTF,TGTGCCAGCAGTGAAGGACTGCTAAATGGCTACACCTTC
TRBJ2-3,TRBV7-9,TRBD2,few,CASSAPLAGGRPDTQYF,TGTGCCAGCAGCGCGCCGCTAGCGGGAGGGCGGCCAGATACGCAGTATTTT
TRBJ2-7,TRBV14,TRBD1,NA,CASSQQGASYEQYF,TGTGCCAGCAGCCAACAGGGGGCTTCCTACGAGCAGTACTTC
TRBJ1-4,TRBV19,NA,few,CASKQGIATNEKLFF,TGTGCCAGCAAACAGGGCATTGCAACTAATGAAAAACTGTTTTTT
TRBJ1-2,TRBV30,NA,few,CAWSPRNYGYTF,TGTGCCTGGAGTCCCAGGAATTATGGCTACACCTTC
TRBJ2-1,TRBV7-9,NA,NA,CASSLESRLNEQFF,TGTGCCAGCAGCTTAGAGAGTCGGCTAAATGAGCAGTTCTTC
TRBJ1-5,TRBV7-2,TRBD1,many,CASSDRVGQPQHF,TGTGCCAGCAGCGACAGGGTTGGGCAGCCCCAGCATTTT
TRBJ1-5,TRBV19,NA,NA,CASSPFAGSSNQPQHF,TGTGCCAGTAGCCCTTTCGCGGGGTCGAGCAATCAGCCCCAGCATTTT
TRBJ2-3,TRBV5-4,NA,NA,CAGRGTSTDTQYF,TGCGCGGGACGGGGGACTAGCACAGATACGCAGTATTTT